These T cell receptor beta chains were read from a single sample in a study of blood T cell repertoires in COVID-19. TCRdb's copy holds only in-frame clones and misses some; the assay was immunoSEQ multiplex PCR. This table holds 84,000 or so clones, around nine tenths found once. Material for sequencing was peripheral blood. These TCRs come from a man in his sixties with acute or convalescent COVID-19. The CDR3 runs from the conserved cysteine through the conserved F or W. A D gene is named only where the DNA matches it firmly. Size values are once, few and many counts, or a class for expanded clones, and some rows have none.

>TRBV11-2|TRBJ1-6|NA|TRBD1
TGTGCCAGCAGCTCCCGGACAGGGGCAAATTCACCCCTCCACTTT
CASSSRTGANSPLHF
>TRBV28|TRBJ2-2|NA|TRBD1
TGTGCCAGCAGCGACCCGGGACAGGGGGCCGGGGAGCTGTTTTTT
CASSDPGQGAGELFF
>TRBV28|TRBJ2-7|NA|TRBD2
TGTGCCAGCAGTCGGGGGCTAGCGGGGGCTAAGGAGCAGTACTTC
CASSRGLAGAKEQYF
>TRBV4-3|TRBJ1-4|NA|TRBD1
TGCGCCAGCAGCCCAACTCCTCGCTTCGGGACAGAAAATGAAAAACTGTTTTTT
CASSPTPRFGTENEKLFF
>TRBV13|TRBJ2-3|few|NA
TGTGCCAGCAGCTTAGCCAGGGTTGGTACAGATACGCAGTATTTT
CASSLARVGTDTQYF
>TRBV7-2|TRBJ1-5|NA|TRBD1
TGTGCCAGCAGCTTGGAACAGGGGGGTCAGCCCCAGCATTTT
CASSLEQGGQPQHF
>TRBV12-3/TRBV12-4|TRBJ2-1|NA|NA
TGTGCCAGCAGTGATAGATTTGGGCAGTTCTTC
CASSDRFGQFF
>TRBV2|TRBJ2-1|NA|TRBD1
TGTGCCAGCAGAGCCGACAGGGGAGAGTTCAATGAGCAGTTCTTC
CASRADRGEFNEQFF
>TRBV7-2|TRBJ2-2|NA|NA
TGTGCCAGCAGCAACATCGGGGAGCTGTTTTTT
CASSNIGELFF
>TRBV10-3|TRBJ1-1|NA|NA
TGTGCCATCAGTGAGCCAGGACGGACATTTGGAGCTTTCTTT
CAISEPGRTFGAFF